These T cell receptor beta chains were read from a single sample in a study of multiple sclerosis patients with progressive multifocal leukoencephalopathy. The assay was immunoSEQ multiplex PCR, and TCRdb's table has in-frame clones only and misses some. The profile shows more than 30,000 clones, about 91% of them singletons. Sequencing was performed on PBMCs, taken from a patient treated with natalizumab. The receptors derive from a middle-aged woman with progressive multifocal leukoencephalopathy. Both conserved end residues are part of each CDR3.

>TRBV10-3|TRBJ1-1
CAIRVDRGITEAFF
>TRBV18|TRBJ2-1
CASSHSYNEQFF
>TRBV11-2|TRBJ2-5
CASSLSSGGSETQYF
>TRBV12-5|TRBJ2-3
CASGLGLAGLRDTQYF
>TRBV6-5|TRBJ2-1
CASKEPRRGNEQFF
>TRBV2|TRBJ1-2
CASSEALRGTNGYTF
>TRBV5-4|TRBJ1-3
CASSLPDGRSTIYF
>TRBV9|TRBJ2-2
CASSVGEGLGGELFF
>TRBV7-8|TRBJ1-5
CASSFGQNQPQHF
>TRBV15|TRBJ1-1
CATSRDGGNEAFF
>TRBV27|TRBJ2-1
CASSPTREEYNEQFF
>TRBV4-2|TRBJ2-5
CASSPRAGVQETQYF
>TRBV5-1|TRBJ2-5
CASSLAGAQETQYF
>TRBV6-6|TRBJ2-7
CASSWTSGAYEQYF
>TRBV18|TRBJ2-1
CASSPPGAGGSYNEQFF
>TRBV29-1|TRBJ1-2
CSALGTGEENGYTF
>TRBV15|TRBJ2-1
CATSNRNNEQFF
>TRBV5-4|TRBJ2-5
CASTFGGTAYSSETQYF
>TRBV4-1|TRBJ1-1
CASSQDQVAVEAFF
>TRBV4-2|TRBJ2-2
CASSQDSIGGPTGELFF
>TRBV18|TRBJ1-1
CASSVGQNTEAFF
>TRBV6-6|TRBJ2-7
CASSYPSSYEQYF
>TRBV4-3|TRBJ2-7
CASSQDRVGGYEQYF
>TRBV7-2|TRBJ2-7
CASSLPGQGPYEQYF
>TRBV5-4|TRBJ1-2
CASSPGRNYGYTF
>TRBV13|TRBJ1-1
CASSLGVGPGTEAFF
>TRBV7-2|TRBJ1-1
CASSPRNTEAFF
>TRBV30|TRBJ1-4
CAGRTASNEKLFF
>TRBV9|TRBJ2-7
CASSVGQTYEQYF
>TRBV6-5|TRBJ1-1
CASIPGRGNTEAFF
>TRBV7-3|TRBJ2-3
CASSLRSGRTDTQYF
>TRBV4-2|TRBJ2-5
CASSQERGTSGEGDQETQYF
>TRBV7-3|TRBJ2-1
CASSAGGLYEQFF
>TRBV6-5|TRBJ1-5
CASSYSGRNQPQHF
>TRBV6-8|TRBJ1-6
CASSYLPESSYNSPLHF
>TRBV15|TRBJ2-2
CATSPGRADTGELFF
>TRBV6-1|TRBJ1-2
CASSESTFYGYTF
>TRBV28|TRBJ1-2
CASSDVPASNYGYTF
>TRBV27|TRBJ1-1
CASSPWGGHEAFF
>TRBV5-1|TRBJ1-2
CASSLHGTGIISGYGYTF
>TRBV7-2|TRBJ2-3
CASSLVGGSLTDTQYF
>TRBV9|TRBJ1-2
CASSVARGATYGYTF
>TRBV5-1|TRBJ2-7
CASSWTQGKIAYEQYF
>TRBV27|TRBJ1-1
CASSFGRYTEAFF
>TRBV5-4|TRBJ1-2
CASSQTDYGYTF
>TRBV15|TRBJ1-1
CATSRPVTGEAFF